The rows below give T cell receptor beta chains drawn from one sample of a study of spatial heterogeneity in lung cancer. TCRdb recomputed calls from the 5' RACE reads with MiXCR, one row per CDR3 protein. Of about 45,000 distinct CDR3 sequences in the sample, approximately 7% are singletons; the top ten hold around 43%. The source material was PBMCs, sampled at surgery. Receptor source: a female donor with early-stage non-small cell lung cancer. Both conserved end residues are part of each CDR3. The D gene is left open where the match is weak. Some rows mark clone size as missing; the rest say once, few, many or name a class of expanded clone.

clone size | J gene | V gene | D gene | CDR3 protein | CDR3 DNA
NA | TRBJ2-3 | TRBV11-2 | NA | CASSFRGVGTDTQYF | TGTGCCAGCAGCTTTAGGGGGGTGGGCACAGATACGCAGTATTTT
many | TRBJ2-6 | TRBV5-1 | NA | CASSDARSGANVLTF | TGCGCCAGCAGCGATGCCCGCTCTGGGGCCAACGTCCTGACTTTC
many | TRBJ2-3 | TRBV29-1 | NA | CSVEVGGGTDTQYF | TGCAGCGTTGAAGTTGGAGGGGGCACAGATACGCAGTATTTT
NA | TRBJ1-5 | TRBV12-3/TRBV12-4 | NA | CAGGSKGNQPQHF | TGTGCCGGGGGGAGCAAGGGCAATCAGCCCCAGCATTTT
many | TRBJ2-3 | TRBV20-1 | TRBD2 | CSARSVGGETQYF | TGCAGTGCTAGAAGTGTGGGAGGGGAAACGCAGTATTTT
many | TRBJ1-5 | TRBV7-8 | NA | CASSLVGRSNQPQHF | TGTGCCAGCAGCTTAGTGGGCAGGAGCAATCAGCCCCAGCATTTT
few | TRBJ1-5 | TRBV5-1 | TRBD1 | CASSPDRDQPQHF | TGCGCCAGCAGCCCGGACAGGGATCAGCCCCAGCATTTT
many | TRBJ1-1 | TRBV6-6 | NA | CASSSASLTEAFF | TGTGCCAGCTCTAGCGCGAGTCTAACTGAAGCTTTCTTT
many | TRBJ2-5 | TRBV10-3 | NA | CATGGREETQYF | TGTGCCACCGGCGGCAGGGAGGAGACCCAGTACTTC
NA | TRBJ2-5 | TRBV10-3 | NA | CATGLPQETQYF | TGTGCCACCGGCCTCCCCCAAGAGACCCAGTACTTC
few | TRBJ1-3 | TRBV5-1 | TRBD1 | CASRRDSSGNTIYF | TGCGCCAGCCGCAGGGACAGCTCTGGAAACACCATATATTTT
NA | TRBJ2-7 | TRBV28 | TRBD1 | CASSFSDRGREQYF | TGTGCCAGCAGTTTCTCTGACAGGGGGCGAGAGCAGTACTTC
NA | TRBJ2-1 | TRBV20-1 | TRBD2 | CSAPRGGATGYNEQFF | TGCAGTGCTCCGCGCGGGGGGGCAACCGGCTACAATGAGCAGTTCTTC
few | TRBJ2-7 | TRBV4-1 | NA | CASLNMGLSYEQYF | TGCGCCAGCCTGAATATGGGGCTTTCCTACGAGCAGTACTTC
NA | TRBJ1-5 | TRBV7-2 | NA | CASSSTREQPQHF | TGTGCCAGCAGCTCGACCAGGGAACAGCCCCAGCATTTT
many | TRBJ2-7 | TRBV4-3 | NA | CASSQVVTDSYEQYF | TGCGCCAGCAGCCAAGTCGTCACGGATTCCTACGAGCAGTACTTC
few | TRBJ2-3 | TRBV18 | NA | CASSPRENTDTQYF | TGTGCCAGCTCACCTAGGGAGAACACAGATACGCAGTATTTT